This is a list of T cell receptor beta chains from one sample in a study of T cell repertoires in cytomegalovirus infection. TCRdb ran MiXCR on the reads and lists one entry per CDR3 protein. Seen here are fewer than 250,000 distinct CDR3 sequences, roughly an eighth observed once, and the top ten hold 1.6%. The sample comprised PBMCs. The source is a human donor in good health (CMV status not recorded). Some clones in this sample may be carry-over from other donors' samples. The CDR3 runs from the conserved cysteine through the conserved F or W. A D gene is named only where the DNA matches it firmly. Rows give clone size only sometimes, using once, few, many, or a class for an expanded clone.

TRBD1	TRBV7-2	TRBJ1-5	many	TGTGCCAGCAGCTTTAGAGGGGGCGGCCAGCCCCAGCATTTT	CASSFRGGGQPQHF
TRBD2	TRBV6-2/TRBV6-3	TRBJ2-3	many	TGTGCCAGCACAACCGGACTAGTCCTCACAGATACGCAGTATTTT	CASTTGLVLTDTQYF
TRBD1	TRBV11-3	TRBJ2-3	many	TGTGCCAGCAGCGTCGGGACAGGGAAAACAGATACGCAGTATTTT	CASSVGTGKTDTQYF
-	TRBV7-2	TRBJ2-2	many	TGTGCCAGCAGCTCCGTTGGAGGGTCGATGGGCACCGGGGAGCTGTTTTTT	CASSSVGGSMGTGELFF
TRBD2	TRBV29-1	TRBJ2-1	few	TGCAGCGTGGGGACTAGCGGGATTAGAAATGAGCAGTTCTTC	CSVGTSGIRNEQFF
TRBD1	TRBV7-9	TRBJ1-6	many	TGTGCCAGCAGCTTAGCCGAGGGGGCCAATTCACCCCTCCACTTT	CASSLAEGANSPLHF
-	TRBV28	TRBJ1-1	-	TGTGCCAGCAGTTTCTCCTTGAGGAACACTGAAGCTTTCTTT	CASSFSLRNTEAFF
TRBD2	TRBV20-1	TRBJ2-1	few	TGCAGTGCTAGATCCCCGGGGGGGCCAAATGAGCAGTTCTTC	CSARSPGGPNEQFF
TRBD2	TRBV12-3/TRBV12-4	TRBJ2-3	many	TGTGCCAGCAGTTGGGCTAGCGGGAGGATCACCACAGATACGCAGTATTTT	CASSWASGRITTDTQYF
TRBD2	TRBV14	TRBJ2-3	-	TGTGCCAGCAGCCAACGGACTAGCGGCACAGATACGCAGTATTTT	CASSQRTSGTDTQYF
-	TRBV7-2	TRBJ1-5	many	TGTGCCAGCGTGCTTGGAGGGGTGCCTCAGCCCCAGCATTTT	CASVLGGVPQPQHF
-	TRBV7-2	TRBJ1-4	many	TGTGCCAGCAGCTGGCGTTCGGACCCTGAAAAACTGTTTTTT	CASSWRSDPEKLFF
-	TRBV6-2/TRBV6-3	TRBJ1-1	-	TGTGCCAGCACTACTCCCGGGGCTTCGTTGAAGGACACTGAAGCTTTCTTT	CASTTPGASLKDTEAFF
TRBD1	TRBV7-8	TRBJ2-7	many	TGTGCCAGCAGCTCGTATCGGGACAGGGGCCACGAGCAGTACTTC	CASSSYRDRGHEQYF
-	TRBV6-2/TRBV6-3	TRBJ2-3	-	TGTGCCAGCACCCACCCCCGGCTAGAGACAGATACGCAGTATTTT	CASTHPRLETDTQYF
-	TRBV15	TRBJ1-1	-	TGTGCCACCAGCAGAGATCAGGGGAATAGGCCAGGTGAAGCTTTCTTT	CATSRDQGNRPGEAFF
TRBD1	TRBV7-2	TRBJ2-7	many	TGTGCCAGCAGACGCTCGACAGGGGATAATTCCTACGAGCAGTACTTC	CASRRSTGDNSYEQYF
-	TRBV7-2	TRBJ1-1	many	TGTGCCAGCAGCTTAGGCGACCCCGGGACAGAAGCTTTCTTT	CASSLGDPGTEAFF
TRBD2	TRBV7-2	TRBJ2-5	many	TGTGCCAGCAGCTTAATCGGCGGGAGAGTGCGAGAGACCCAGTACTTC	CASSLIGGRVRETQYF
-	TRBV14	TRBJ2-1	-	TGTGCCAGCAGCCAAGATGAATGGCGCTCCTACAATGAGCAGTTCTTC	CASSQDEWRSYNEQFF
-	TRBV7-2	TRBJ2-7	many	TGTGCCAGCAGCGCAAAAGGGACACCCACCTCCTACGAGCAGTACTTC	CASSAKGTPTSYEQYF
-	TRBV20-1	TRBJ1-4	many	TGCAGTGCTAGGGTCTTATACAGGGATGAGGGCCTGTTTTTT	CSARVLYRDEGLFF
TRBD1	TRBV7-8	TRBJ2-5	many	TGTGCCAGCAGCTTTCCGGGACAGCAAGAGACCCAGTACTTC	CASSFPGQQETQYF
TRBD1	TRBV6-2/TRBV6-3	TRBJ2-2	-	TGTGCCAGCAGTTTGGGACAGTCGACTGATGTCACCGGGGAGCTGTTTTTT	CASSLGQSTDVTGELFF
-	TRBV7-2	TRBJ2-5	many	TGTGCCAGCAGCTTTGGGCGGCTAGAGACCCAGTACTTC	CASSFGRLETQYF
-	TRBV28	TRBJ2-2	many	TGTGCCAGCAGTTTACCAACAGGTCGTACCGGGGAGCTGTTTTTT	CASSLPTGRTGELFF
-	TRBV24-1	TRBJ2-5	few	TGTGCCACCAGTGATTCCCGGGACACCCCCCAAGAGACCCAGTACTTC	CATSDSRDTPQETQYF
-	TRBV11-1	TRBJ2-7	few	TGTGCCAGCAGCTTAGGCCTCCGCGAGCAGTACTTC	CASSLGLREQYF
-	TRBV20-1	TRBJ1-2	-	TGCAGTGCTAGAGATAGGGGGGTCGACTATGGCGACACCTTC	CSARDRGVDYGDTF
-	TRBV20-1	TRBJ1-1	-	TGCAGTGCTAGTAGGAGGACAGAGAGGGTGAACACTGAAGCTTTCTTT	CSASRRTERVNTEAFF
-	TRBV7-2	TRBJ1-2	many	TGTGCCAGCAGCTTAGACTCTAACTATGGCTACACCTTC	CASSLDSNYGYTF
TRBD2	TRBV6-2/TRBV6-3	TRBJ2-3	many	TGTGCCTCAGCCCAGGCGGGGGGGCAGGCAGATACGCAGTATTTT	CASAQAGGQADTQYF
-	TRBV11-2	TRBJ2-3	-	TGTGCCAGCAGCTTAGATTTACTACATCAGCAGTATTTT	CASSLDLLHQQYF
TRBD2	TRBV12-3/TRBV12-4	TRBJ2-5	many	TGTGCCAGCAGGCTAGCGGGAGGGAAGACCCAGTACTTC	CASRLAGGKTQYF
TRBD2	TRBV20-1	TRBJ2-3	few	TGCAGTGCGCACCTCACTAGCGGGAGGGCCGTTAGCACAGATACGCAGTATTTT	CSAHLTSGRAVSTDTQYF
-	TRBV29-1	TRBJ2-7	-	TGCAGCGTTGAAGGGGTCGGCACCTACGAGCAGTACTTC	CSVEGVGTYEQYF
-	TRBV11-1	TRBJ2-2	many	TGTGCCAGCAGCTTAGAGGCAGGGTCTAACACCGGGGAGCTGTTTTTT	CASSLEAGSNTGELFF
-	TRBV29-1	TRBJ1-1	-	TGCAGCGTTGAGACAGACGGGGGCGAAGCTTTCTTT	CSVETDGGEAFF
-	TRBV11-2	TRBJ2-1	-	TGTGCCAGCAGCTTAGGGGCTACCAATGAGCAGTTCTTC	CASSLGATNEQFF
-	TRBV7-9	TRBJ1-2	many	TGTGCCAGCAGCCCTCTTATCTCCCGGGACGGTAACTATGGCTACACCTTC	CASSPLISRDGNYGYTF
TRBD2	TRBV7-2	TRBJ2-3	many	TGTGCCAGCAGCCCTCTCGAGCGGGGGGTCCCTAGCACAGATACGCAGTATTTT	CASSPLERGVPSTDTQYF
-	TRBV14	TRBJ2-1	many	TGTGCCAGCAGCCCCGCGGCTCTATCGAGCTCCTACAATGAGCAGTTCTTC	CASSPAALSSSYNEQFF
-	TRBV5-1	TRBJ1-4	-	TGCGCCAGCACAGACAGGACAGTTAATGAAAAACTGTTTTTT	CASTDRTVNEKLFF
-	TRBV7-2	TRBJ1-2	many	TGTGCCAGCAGCTTAGTAGGAGGCCAAGCTAACTATGGCTACACCTTC	CASSLVGGQANYGYTF
TRBD2	TRBV6-5	TRBJ2-3	many	TGTGCCAGCACGTCGGCGGGAGTTGGGGATACGCAGTATTTT	CASTSAGVGDTQYF
-	TRBV28	TRBJ1-6	few	TGTGCCAGCAAGGGGAGTGAGTCACCCCTCCACTTT	CASKGSESPLHF
-	TRBV12-3/TRBV12-4	TRBJ2-2	few	TGTGCCACCTCTCCACGGGGGAACACCGGGGAGCTGTTTTTT	CATSPRGNTGELFF
-	TRBV7-2	TRBJ2-6	many	TGTGCCAGCAGCCTCGGACAGACCTCTGGGGCCAACGTCCTGACTTTC	CASSLGQTSGANVLTF
TRBD2	TRBV5-1	TRBJ2-7	few	TGCGCCAGCAGCTTGGACACTAGCGCCTCCTACGAGCAGTACTTC	CASSLDTSASYEQYF
-	TRBV7-9	TRBJ1-1	-	TGTGCCAGCAGCAAACAGGGTTGGGACACTGAAGCTTTCTTT	CASSKQGWDTEAFF